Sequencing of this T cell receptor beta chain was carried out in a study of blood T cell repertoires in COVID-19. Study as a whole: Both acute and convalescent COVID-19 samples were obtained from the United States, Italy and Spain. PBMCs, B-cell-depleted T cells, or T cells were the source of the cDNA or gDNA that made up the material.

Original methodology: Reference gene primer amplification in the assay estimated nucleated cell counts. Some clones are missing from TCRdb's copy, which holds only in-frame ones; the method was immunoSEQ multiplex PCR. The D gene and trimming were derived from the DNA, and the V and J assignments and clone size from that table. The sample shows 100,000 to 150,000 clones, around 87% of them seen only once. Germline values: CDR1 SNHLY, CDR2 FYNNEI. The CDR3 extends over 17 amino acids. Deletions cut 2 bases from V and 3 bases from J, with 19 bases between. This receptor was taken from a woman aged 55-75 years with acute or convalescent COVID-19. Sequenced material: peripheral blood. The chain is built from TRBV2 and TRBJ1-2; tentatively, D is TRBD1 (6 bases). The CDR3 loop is CASSEIPRGGRDYGYTF. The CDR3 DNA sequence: TGTGCCAGCAGTGAAATCCCTCGGGGGGGGCGCGACTATGGCTACACCTTC.